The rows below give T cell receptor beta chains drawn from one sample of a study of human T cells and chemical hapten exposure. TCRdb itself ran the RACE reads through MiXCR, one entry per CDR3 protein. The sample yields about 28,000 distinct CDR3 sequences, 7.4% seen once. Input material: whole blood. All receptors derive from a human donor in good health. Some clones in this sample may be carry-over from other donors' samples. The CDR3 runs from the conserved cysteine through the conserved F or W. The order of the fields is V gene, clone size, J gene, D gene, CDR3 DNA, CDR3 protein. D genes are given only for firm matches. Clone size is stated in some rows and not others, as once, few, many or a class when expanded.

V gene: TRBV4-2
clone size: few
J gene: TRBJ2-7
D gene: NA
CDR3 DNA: TGTGCCAGCAGCCCCCTCCTGGGCGGAGGGGACGAGCAGTACTTC
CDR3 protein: CASSPLLGGGDEQYF

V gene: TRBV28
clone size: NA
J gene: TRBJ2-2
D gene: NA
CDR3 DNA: TGTGCCAGCAGTCTCTATACTAGCTTCAAAGGGGCCGGGGAGCTGTTTTTT
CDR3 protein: CASSLYTSFKGAGELFF

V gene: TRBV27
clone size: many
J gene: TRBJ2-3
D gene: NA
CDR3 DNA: TGTGCCAGCAGTTTTACGCACACAGATACGCAGTATTTT
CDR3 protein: CASSFTHTDTQYF

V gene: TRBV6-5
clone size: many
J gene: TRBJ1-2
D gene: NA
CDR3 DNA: TGTGCCAGCAGTTACGGCCGGCAGGGCGGGTTGAGGTACACCTTC
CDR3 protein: CASSYGRQGGLRYTF

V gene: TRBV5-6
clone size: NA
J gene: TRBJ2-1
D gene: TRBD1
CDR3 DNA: TGTGCCAGCAGCTTCGAGAAGGGGGCGCGAGTTTACAATGAGCAGTTCTTC
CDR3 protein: CASSFEKGARVYNEQFF

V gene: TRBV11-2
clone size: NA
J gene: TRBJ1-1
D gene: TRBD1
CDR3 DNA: TGTGCCAGCAGCAGGGACAGAAGCATGAACACTGAAGCTTTCTTT
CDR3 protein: CASSRDRSMNTEAFF

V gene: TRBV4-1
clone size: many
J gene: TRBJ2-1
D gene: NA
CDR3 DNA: TGCGCCAGCAGCCAAGATAGACGGGTCTCCTACAATGAGCAGTTCTTC
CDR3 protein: CASSQDRRVSYNEQFF

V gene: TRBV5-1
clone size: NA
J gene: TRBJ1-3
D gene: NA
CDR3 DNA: TGCGCCAGCAGCCTCTCGACAGCGTCCGCCTCTGGAAACACCATATATTTT
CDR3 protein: CASSLSTASASGNTIYF

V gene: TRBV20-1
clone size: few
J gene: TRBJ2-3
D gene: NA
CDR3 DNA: TGCAGTGCTAGTCACTACCCAACAGATACGCAGTATTTT
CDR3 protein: CSASHYPTDTQYF

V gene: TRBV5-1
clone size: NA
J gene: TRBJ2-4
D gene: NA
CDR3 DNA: TGCGCCAGCCGGAACAGTAGGGGGGACGAAAACATTCAGTACTTC
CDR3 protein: CASRNSRGDENIQYF

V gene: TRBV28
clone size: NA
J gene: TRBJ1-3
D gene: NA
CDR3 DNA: TGTGCCAGCAGTGGACCGTATAAAAACACCATATATTTT
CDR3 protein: CASSGPYKNTIYF

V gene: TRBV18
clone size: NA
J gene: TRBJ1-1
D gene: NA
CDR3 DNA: TGTGCCAGCTCACCGAACCAAGGGGGGAGAGGTGAAGCTTTCTTT
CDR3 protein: CASSPNQGGRGEAFF

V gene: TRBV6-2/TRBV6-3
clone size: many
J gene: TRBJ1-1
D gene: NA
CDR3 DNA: TGTGCCACCACAATCAAGGGGGGCACTGAAGCTTTCTTT
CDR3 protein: CATTIKGGTEAFF

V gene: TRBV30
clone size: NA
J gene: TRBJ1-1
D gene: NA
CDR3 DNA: TGTGCCTGGAACCCGAACACTGGAGCTTTCTTT
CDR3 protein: CAWNPNTGAFF

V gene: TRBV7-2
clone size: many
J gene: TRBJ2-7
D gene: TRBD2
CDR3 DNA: TGTGCCAGCAGCCCGACCGGGACTAACTACGAGCAGTACTTC
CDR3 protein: CASSPTGTNYEQYF

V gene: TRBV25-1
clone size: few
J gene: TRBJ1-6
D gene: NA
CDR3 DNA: TGTGCCAGCAGTGAGGCCCTTGGCTATAATTCACCCCTCCACTTT
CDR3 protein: CASSEALGYNSPLHF

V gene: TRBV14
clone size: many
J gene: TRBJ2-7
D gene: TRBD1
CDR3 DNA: TGTGCCAGCAGCCAGAATCGACAGGGCCCCTCCGAGCAGTACTTC
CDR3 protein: CASSQNRQGPSEQYF

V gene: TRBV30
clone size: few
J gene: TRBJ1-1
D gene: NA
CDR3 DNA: TGTGCCTGGAGTCCCAGTGGTTTTTGGGCTGAAGCTTTCTTT
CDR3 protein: CAWSPSGFWAEAFF

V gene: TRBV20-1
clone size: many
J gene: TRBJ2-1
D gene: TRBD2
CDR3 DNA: TGCAGTGCTAGAGATAATCAGGGACTAGCGGGACCATACAATGAGCAGTTCTTC
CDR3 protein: CSARDNQGLAGPYNEQFF

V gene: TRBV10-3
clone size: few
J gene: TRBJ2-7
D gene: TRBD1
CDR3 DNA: TGTGCCATCAGTGAGTCGGGGGACAGGTATCTATTCTACGAGCAGTACTTC
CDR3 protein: CAISESGDRYLFYEQYF

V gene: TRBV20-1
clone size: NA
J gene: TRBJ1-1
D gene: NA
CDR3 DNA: TGCAGTGCTATTGGACAGTTGAACACTGAAGCTTTCTTT
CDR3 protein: CSAIGQLNTEAFF

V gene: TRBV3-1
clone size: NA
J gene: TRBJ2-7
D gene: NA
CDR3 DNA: TGTGCCAGCAGCGAGGAGGGCGAGCAGTACTTC
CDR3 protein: CASSEEGEQYF

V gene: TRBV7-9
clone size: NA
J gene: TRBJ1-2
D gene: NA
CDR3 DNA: TGTGCCAGCAGCCGAATTCAAGGGCGTGGTGGCTACACCTTC
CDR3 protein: CASSRIQGRGGYTF

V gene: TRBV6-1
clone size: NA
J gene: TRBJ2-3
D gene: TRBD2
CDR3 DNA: TGTGCCAGCAGTGAAGGTCGGGAGGTGACAGATACGCAGTATTTT
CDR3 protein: CASSEGREVTDTQYF

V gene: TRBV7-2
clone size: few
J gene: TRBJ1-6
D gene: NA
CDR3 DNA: TGTGCCAGCAGCTTAGATAGGGTCAGAAATTCACCCCTCCACTTT
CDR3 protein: CASSLDRVRNSPLHF

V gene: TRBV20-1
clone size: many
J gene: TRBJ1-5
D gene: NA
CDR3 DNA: TGCAGTGGGGCCAGCAACAATCAGCCCCAGCATTTT
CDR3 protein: CSGASNNQPQHF

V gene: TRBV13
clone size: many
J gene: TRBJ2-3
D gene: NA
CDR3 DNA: TGTGCCAGCAGCTACAAGAGGAGGGCAGATACGCAGTATTTT
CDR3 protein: CASSYKRRADTQYF

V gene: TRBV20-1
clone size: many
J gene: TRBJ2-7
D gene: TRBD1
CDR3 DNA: TGCAGTGCCGGGGACAGGGAAAACGTCTACGAGCAGTACTTC
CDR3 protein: CSAGDRENVYEQYF

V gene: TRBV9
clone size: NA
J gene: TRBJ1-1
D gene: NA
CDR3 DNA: TGTGCCAGCAGCACACGAGCCTCAGGGGAGGCTTTCTTT
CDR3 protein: CASSTRASGEAFF

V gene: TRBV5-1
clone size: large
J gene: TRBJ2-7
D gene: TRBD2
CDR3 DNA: TGCGCCAGCAGAGGTAGCGGGAGGCCGAGCTCCTACGAGCAGTACTTC
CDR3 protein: CASRGSGRPSSYEQYF

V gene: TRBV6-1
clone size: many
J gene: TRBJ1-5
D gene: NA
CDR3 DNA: TGTGCCAGCAGCGAAGACCCAGAGAGTAGCAATCAGCCCCAGCATTTT
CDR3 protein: CASSEDPESSNQPQHF

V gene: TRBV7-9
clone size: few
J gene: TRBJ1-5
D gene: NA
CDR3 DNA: TGTGCCAGCAGCTTTGAGTGTGAGCCCCAGCATTTT
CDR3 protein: CASSFECEPQHF

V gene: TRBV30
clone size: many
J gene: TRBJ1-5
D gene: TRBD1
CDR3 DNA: TGTGCCTGGAGGACAGGGTCGGGGCAGCCCCAGCATTTT
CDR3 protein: CAWRTGSGQPQHF

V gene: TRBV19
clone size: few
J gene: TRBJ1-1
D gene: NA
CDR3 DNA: TGTGCCAGTAGTCCGTGGTCTCGGGCGAACACTGAAGCTTTCTTT
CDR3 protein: CASSPWSRANTEAFF

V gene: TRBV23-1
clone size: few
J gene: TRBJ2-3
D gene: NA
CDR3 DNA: TGCGCCAGCAGTCAATCCCAACAGGTTGATACGCAGTATTTT
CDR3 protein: CASSQSQQVDTQYF

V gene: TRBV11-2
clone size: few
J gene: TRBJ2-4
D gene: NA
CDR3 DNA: TGTGCCAGCAGCTTGTTTGTTATAGCCAAAAACATTCAGTACTTC
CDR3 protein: CASSLFVIAKNIQYF

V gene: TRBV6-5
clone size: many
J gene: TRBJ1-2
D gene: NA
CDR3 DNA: TGTGCCAGCAGGCAGCCAGGGAAACACTATGGCTACACCTTC
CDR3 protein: CASRQPGKHYGYTF

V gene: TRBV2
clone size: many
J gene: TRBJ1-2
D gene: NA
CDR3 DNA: TGTGCCAGCAGTGAAGTGGTGGACAGCTCCGATACTACCTATGGCTACACCTTC
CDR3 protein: CASSEVVDSSDTTYGYTF

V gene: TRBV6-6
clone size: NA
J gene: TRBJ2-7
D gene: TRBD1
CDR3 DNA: TGTGCCAGCTCCTACCCGGGACAGGGGGCTGAGCAGTACTTC
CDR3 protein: CASSYPGQGAEQYF

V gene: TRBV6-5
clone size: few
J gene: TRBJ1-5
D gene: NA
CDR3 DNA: TGTGCCAGCAGCCTGGGCAGAGCCTCAGGCCAGCCCCAGCATTTT
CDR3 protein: CASSLGRASGQPQHF

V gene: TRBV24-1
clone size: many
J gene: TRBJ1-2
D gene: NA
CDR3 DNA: TGTGCCACCAGTGATGGAGAGCTAGATGGCTACACCTTC
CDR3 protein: CATSDGELDGYTF

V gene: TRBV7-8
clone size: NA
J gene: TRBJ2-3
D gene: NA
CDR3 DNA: TGTGCCAGCAGCTCCCCAGATACGCAGTATTTT
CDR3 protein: CASSSPDTQYF

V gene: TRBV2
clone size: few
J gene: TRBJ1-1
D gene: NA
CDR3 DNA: TGTGCCAGCAGCGGGGGTGTCGTGGGGAACACTGAAGCTTTCTTT
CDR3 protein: CASSGGVVGNTEAFF

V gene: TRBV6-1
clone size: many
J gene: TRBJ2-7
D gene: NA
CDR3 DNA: TGTGCCAGCAGTTTAACACAGCGTACCTACGGGCAGTACTTC
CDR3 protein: CASSLTQRTYGQYF

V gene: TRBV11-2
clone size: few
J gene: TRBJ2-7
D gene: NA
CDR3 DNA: TGTGCCAGCAGCTTAGGCTATTCGGATAAGCAGTACTTC
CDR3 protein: CASSLGYSDKQYF

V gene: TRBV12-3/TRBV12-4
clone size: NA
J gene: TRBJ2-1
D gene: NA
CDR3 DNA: TGTGCCACCCTAACAGACAATGAGCAGTTCTTC
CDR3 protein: CATLTDNEQFF

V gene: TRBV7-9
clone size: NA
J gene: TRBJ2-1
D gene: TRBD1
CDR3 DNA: TGTGCCAGCAGCCTGGACAGGACCTACAATGAGCAGTTCTTC
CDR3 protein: CASSLDRTYNEQFF

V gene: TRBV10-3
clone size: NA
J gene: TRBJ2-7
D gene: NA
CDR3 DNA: TGTGCCATCAGTGAATGGGTAGGGGCGGGTTGGACCTACGAGCAGTACTTC
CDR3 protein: CAISEWVGAGWTYEQYF

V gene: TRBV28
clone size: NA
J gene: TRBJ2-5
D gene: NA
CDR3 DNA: TGTGCCAGCAGTTCGCCCCTTTGGGAGACCCAGTACTTC
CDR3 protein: CASSSPLWETQYF

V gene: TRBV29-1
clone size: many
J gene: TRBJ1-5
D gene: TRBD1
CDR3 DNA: TGCAGCGTTGGGGACAGGGGTAATCAGCCCCAGCATTTT
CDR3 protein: CSVGDRGNQPQHF

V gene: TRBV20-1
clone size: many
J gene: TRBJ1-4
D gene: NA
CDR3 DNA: TGCAGTGCTACACTTTCAGGGGCGGGCGATGAAAAACTGTTTTTT
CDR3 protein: CSATLSGAGDEKLFF

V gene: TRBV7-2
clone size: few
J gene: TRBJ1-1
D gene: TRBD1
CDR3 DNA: TGTGCCAGCAGCTTAGCGTTCGGGACAGGGGATACTGAAGCTTTCTTT
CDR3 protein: CASSLAFGTGDTEAFF